This T cell receptor (beta chain) comes out of a study of early T cells in non-severe SARS-CoV-2 infection. As for the study in general: From unsorted whole blood, bulk RNA was sequenced, and the chains remained unpaired.

The length of the CDR3 is 11 residues. V was clipped by 6 bases and J by 5 bases, with 7 bases between them. Germline V lookup: CDR1 SNHLY, CDR2 FYNNEI. Study-level points and caveats: Missing private and CD4 specificities, VDJdb matching favored anti-spike CD8 responses.

This clonotype was counted only a few times. What it binds is not known. Individual cDNA molecules received unique molecular identifiers during library preparation. TCRdb re-called the 5' RACE reads with MiXCR, one entry per CDR3 protein. Here the sample spans around 40,000 distinct CDR3 sequences, roughly 5.7% being singletons. The material sequenced was whole blood. This TCR was recovered from an adult who was a healthcare worker with PCR-confirmed SARS-CoV-2 infection or an uninfected control (not recorded which). This rearrangement joins TRBV2 to TRBJ2-5, with D unclear. CDR3 region: CASRAGETQYF. The CDR3 DNA is TGTGCCAGCAGGGCTGGGGAGACCCAGTACTTC.